These 3 T cell receptor beta chains were all obtained from the same sample, sequenced in a study of blood T cell repertoires in COVID-19. TCRdb keeps only in-frame clones here, not all; method: immunoSEQ multiplex PCR. This sample has some 250,000 clones, with roughly 90% found just once. Sequencing was performed on peripheral blood. These receptors all stem from a man aged 60-69 years with acute or convalescent COVID-19.

The genes are TRBV19 and TRBJ1-2; 8 bases are shared with TRBD1. Germline V CDR1 and CDR2: LNHDA, SQIVND (reference sequence). V gave up 7 bases and J gave up 4 bases; unmatched junction bases: 17. The CDR3 sequence is 17 residues long. The CDR3 here is CASTNPGQGSASYGYTF. Here the CDR3 DNA reads TGTGCCAGTACCAACCCCGGACAGGGATCCGCTAGCTATGGCTACACCTTC. Full variable domain (remainder filled in from reference TRBV19 and TRBJ1-2): DGGITQSPKYLFRKEGQNVTLSCEQNLNHDAMYWYRQDPGQGLRLIYYSQIVNDFQKGDIAEGYSVSREKKESFPLTVTSAQKNPTAFYLCASTNPGQGSASYGYTFGSGTRLTVV.

J is TRBJ2-1 and V is TRBV19, with a weak D call TRBD2 (6 bases). Germline V gene data show CDR1 as LNHDA and CDR2 as SQIVND (reference sequence). The CDR3 runs 15 residues. V lost 3 bases, J lost 2 bases, and 11 bases lay in between. The DNA for the CDR3 is TGTGCCAGTAGTATGGGGGGAGTGCCCTACAATGAGCAGTTCTTC. Translation: CASSMGGVPYNEQFF.

The chain uses TRBV9 and TRBJ2-3; 12 nucleotides line up with TRBD2. With V trimmed by 0 bases and J by 6 bases, 5 bases remained unmatched. CDR3 length: 16 residues. Germline-derived CDR1 and CDR2 are SGDLS and YYNGEE. CDR3 DNA: TGTGCCAGCAGCGTAGCACTAGCGGGAGGAGGGGATACGCAGTATTTT. It translates to CASSVALAGGGDTQYF.